Sequencing of this T cell receptor (beta chain) was carried out in a study of blood T cell repertoires in COVID-19. Sequenced by immunoSEQ multiplex PCR; TCRdb stores in-frame clones only, minus some. The table records 200,000 to 250,000 clones, 70% to 90% of them present only once. J gave up 7 bases and V 2 bases, and 7 bases lay outside the gene matches. There are 14 residues in the CDR3. Germline values: CDR1 SQVTM, CDR2 ANQGSEA. The sequencing input was peripheral blood. The genes are TRBV29-1 and TRBJ2-1; 8 bases map to TRBD2. This TCR came from an older woman with active or convalescent COVID-19. The CDR3 here is CSVERSGSANEQFF. The CDR3, as DNA: TGCAGCGTTGAAAGAAGCGGGAGTGCTAATGAGCAGTTCTTC.